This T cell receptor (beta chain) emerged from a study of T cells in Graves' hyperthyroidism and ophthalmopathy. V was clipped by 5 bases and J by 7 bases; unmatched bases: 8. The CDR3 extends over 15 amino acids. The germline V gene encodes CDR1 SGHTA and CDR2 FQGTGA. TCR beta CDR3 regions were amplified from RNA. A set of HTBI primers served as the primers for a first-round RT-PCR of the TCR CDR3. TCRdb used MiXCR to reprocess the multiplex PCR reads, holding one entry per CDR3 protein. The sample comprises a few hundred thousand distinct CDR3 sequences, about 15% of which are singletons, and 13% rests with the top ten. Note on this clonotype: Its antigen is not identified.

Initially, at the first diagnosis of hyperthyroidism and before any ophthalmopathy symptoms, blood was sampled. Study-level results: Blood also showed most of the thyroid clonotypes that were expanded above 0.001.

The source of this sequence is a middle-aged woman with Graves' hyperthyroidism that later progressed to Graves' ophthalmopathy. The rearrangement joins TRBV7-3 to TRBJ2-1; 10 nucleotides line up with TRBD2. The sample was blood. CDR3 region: CASSASSGSVNEQFF. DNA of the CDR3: TGTGCCAGCAGCGCCTCTAGCGGGAGTGTTAATGAGCAGTTCTTC.